A selection of T cell receptor beta chains follows, all from one sample in a study of molecular identifiers for immune sequencing clone quantification. TCRdb independently ran MiXCR on the PCR reads; one entry per CDR3 protein. The data show approximately 670,000 distinct CDR3 sequences, just under 20% seen once. The sample taken for sequencing was naive CD8+ T cells from blood, with Jurkat cell RNA spiked in. These receptors all stem from a human donor in good health. Some libraries in this study had Jurkat cell RNA spiked in. Both conserved end residues are part of each CDR3. The D gene is left open where the match is weak. Clone sizes are given selectively: once, few, many, or a class where the clone is expanded.

v_call: TRBV13; d_call: -; clone_size: few; j_call: TRBJ2-3; cdr3_nt: TGTGCCAGCAGTGGACCCCCTGGGGCCATTTTAAGCGGAGATACGCAGTATTTT; cdr3_aa: CASSGPPGAILSGDTQYF
v_call: TRBV12-3/TRBV12-4; d_call: -; clone_size: few; j_call: TRBJ1-1; cdr3_nt: TGTGCCAGCAGTATACGAGAGGTCTGGGGGGAAGCTTTCTTT; cdr3_aa: CASSIREVWGEAFF
v_call: TRBV11-2; d_call: TRBD1; clone_size: few; j_call: TRBJ1-1; cdr3_nt: TGTGCCAGCAGCTCCGGGACAGGGACGACTGAAGCTTTCTTT; cdr3_aa: CASSSGTGTTEAFF
v_call: TRBV12-3/TRBV12-4; d_call: -; clone_size: many; j_call: TRBJ2-3; cdr3_nt: TGTGCCAGCAGTTTAACCAGTAGCACAGATACGCAGTATTTT; cdr3_aa: CASSLTSSTDTQYF
v_call: TRBV30; d_call: -; clone_size: many; j_call: TRBJ2-7; cdr3_nt: TGTGCCTGGAGTGGAGGGGCTGGCGAGCAGTACTTC; cdr3_aa: CAWSGGAGEQYF
v_call: TRBV19; d_call: -; clone_size: -; j_call: TRBJ1-5; cdr3_nt: TGTGCCAGTAGGGATACGGGGGTCGTTCAGCCCCAGCATTTT; cdr3_aa: CASRDTGVVQPQHF
v_call: TRBV21-1; d_call: -; clone_size: -; j_call: TRBJ2-7; cdr3_nt: TGTGCCAGCAGCAAAGCGCTTTCTTACGAGCAGTACTTC; cdr3_aa: CASSKALSYEQYF
v_call: TRBV18; d_call: -; clone_size: many; j_call: TRBJ2-5; cdr3_nt: TGTGCCAGCTCACCACCGGGAGGCCCGTCGTTAGAGACCCAGTACTTC; cdr3_aa: CASSPPGGPSLETQYF
v_call: TRBV11-2; d_call: -; clone_size: many; j_call: TRBJ2-2; cdr3_nt: TGTGCCAGCGAGGACACCGGGGAGCTGTTTTTT; cdr3_aa: CASEDTGELFF
v_call: TRBV19; d_call: -; clone_size: -; j_call: TRBJ1-1; cdr3_nt: TGTGCCAGTAGTATTGGGCAGTACACTGAAGCTTTCTTT; cdr3_aa: CASSIGQYTEAFF
v_call: TRBV7-9; d_call: -; clone_size: many; j_call: TRBJ1-5; cdr3_nt: TGTGCCAGCAGCCCCCCTGGGGCAAGTCAGCCCCAGCATTTT; cdr3_aa: CASSPPGASQPQHF
v_call: TRBV4-3; d_call: TRBD1; clone_size: many; j_call: TRBJ1-5; cdr3_nt: TGCGCCAGCAGCGAAGACAGGGGAAACAATCAGCCCCAGCATTTT; cdr3_aa: CASSEDRGNNQPQHF